The 11 T cell receptor beta chains given below trace back to one sample, sequenced in a study of Ad26.COV2.S vaccination and SARS-CoV-2 variants. Sequenced by immunoSEQ multiplex PCR; TCRdb stores in-frame clones only, minus some. The sample includes some 400,000 clones, about nine tenths of them seen just once. Treatment described: 15 to 20 received Ad26.COV2.S at low or high dose, single or two shots; about five received placebo; per-sample allocation not given. Sampling took place 63 days after the first vaccine or placebo injection. The sequencing here drew on peripheral blood, taken in a trial of Ad26.COV2.S vaccine versus placebo. Source of these receptors: a person aged 18-60 years who received the Ad26.COV2.S COVID-19 vaccine or a placebo.

The V and J genes are TRBV5-1 and TRBJ2-1; D is perhaps TRBD1 or TRBD2 (5 bases each). This CDR3 spans 15 amino acids. Germline-derived CDR1 and CDR2 are SGHRS and YFSETQ. V lost 3 bases, J lost 2 bases, and 12 bases lay in between. This chain's CDR3 is CASSSRDGTYNEQFF. CDR3 DNA sequence: TGCGCCAGCAGCTCCCGGGACGGAACCTACAATGAGCAGTTCTTC.

CDR3 loop: CSVEGGGEGTHEQYF. CDR3 nucleotides: TGCAGCGTTGAAGGGGGGGGCGAGGGGACCCACGAGCAGTACTTC. The rearrangement joins TRBV29-1 to TRBJ2-7, with a tentative D call TRBD2 (7 bases). Between the trimmed V and J ends, which lost 1 base and 5 bases, there was a span of 18 bases. Germline CDR1 SQVTM, CDR2 ANQGSEA. The CDR3 covers 15 residues.

The chain is built from TRBV24-1 and TRBJ1-4; TRBD1 is a possible D gene (5 bases). V lost 4 bases and J 5 bases, leaving 13 bases between the germline ends. Germline V lookup: CDR1 KGHDR, CDR2 SFDVKD. This CDR3 spans 15 amino acids. In nucleotides, the CDR3 is TGTGCCACCAGTGAAAAGGGGCTGGGGAATGAAAAACTGTTTTTT. This codes for CATSEKGLGNEKLFF.

The CDR3 nucleotides read TGCGCCAGCAGTAGGACTAGCGGGAGTAGAACCGGGGAGCTGTTTTTT. It translates to CASSRTSGSRTGELFF. The V gene is TRBV10-1, the J gene TRBJ2-2; TRBD2 matches 13 bases. With 5 bases clipped from V and 5 bases from J, the junction kept 5 bases outside the gene matches. Germline CDR1 and CDR2: WNHNN and SYGVQD (reference sequence). CDR3 length equals 16 residues.

In its sample, this clone was seen once. V usage is TRBV15 and J usage is TRBJ2-1, with 8 nucleotides matching TRBD2. With V trimmed by 5 bases and J by 9 bases, 6 bases remained unmatched. This CDR3 is 13 amino acids long. The germline V gene encodes CDR1 LNHNV and CDR2 YYDKDF (reference sequence). CDR3 coding DNA: TGTGCCACCAGCGGTAGCGGGATCTCTGAGCAGTTCTTC. Translating it yields CATSGSGISEQFF.

This clone appeared once. The chain joins TRBV19 to TRBJ2-1; D uncertain. The length of the CDR3 is 13 residues. Germline V gene sequence: CDR1 LNHDA, CDR2 SQIVND (reference sequence). V was pared by 5 bases and J by 5 bases, with 10 bases between. DNA of the CDR3: TGTGCCAGTAGTGCCCGGACCAACAATGAGCAGTTCTTC. Amino acid sequence: CASSARTNNEQFF.

The rearrangement joins TRBV5-1 to TRBJ1-4; D perhaps matches TRBD1 (6 bases). CDR3 length: 16 residues. V was pared by 1 base and J by 1 base, with 11 bases between. Germline-derived CDR1 and CDR2 are SGHRS and YFSETQ. This CDR3 reads CASSLWGAGTNEKLFF. The CDR3 nucleotides are TGCGCCAGCAGCTTGTGGGGGGCTGGAACTAATGAAAAACTGTTTTTT.

The chain links TRBV7-9 to TRBJ2-7; 9 bases match TRBD2. From germline, CDR1 is SEHNR and CDR2 FQNEAQ (reference sequence). The CDR3 has 16 amino acids. J gave up 3 bases and V 4 bases, and 10 bases lay outside the gene matches. The CDR3 here is CASSSGGAGGNYEQYF. In DNA, the CDR3 is TGTGCCAGCAGCTCAGGAGGTGCGGGAGGGAACTACGAGCAGTACTTC.

The J gene is TRBJ2-7, the V gene TRBV29-1; 7 nucleotides agree with TRBD1. The germline CDR1 and CDR2 sequences are SQVTM and ANQGSEA. The CDR3 length is 13 residues. V was clipped by 6 bases and J by 4 bases; unmatched bases: 9. CDR3 region: CSVGKTGLYEQYF. CDR3 nucleotide sequence: TGCAGCGTAGGAAAGACAGGGCTTTACGAGCAGTACTTC.

The chain has TRBV11-3 and TRBJ2-7, with 9 bases that match TRBD1. The CDR3 runs 16 residues. From germline, CDR1 is SGHNT and CDR2 YENEEA. The trim removed 2 bases at V and 4 bases at J, leaving 9 bases unmatched. In nucleotides, the CDR3 is TGTGCCAGCAGCTTAATTTCTGGGACAGGGTTTTACGAGCAGTACTTC. Its translation: CASSLISGTGFYEQYF.

The chain couples TRBV9 to TRBJ2-7; D unresolved. The V and J ends lost 0 bases and 6 bases respectively, with 7 bases between them. CDR3 size: 12 residues. CDR1 and CDR2 from the germline V gene are SGDLS and YYNGEE. CDR3 in DNA: TGTGCCAGCAGCGTAGTTAATGGCGAGCAGTACTTC. This encodes CASSVVNGEQYF.